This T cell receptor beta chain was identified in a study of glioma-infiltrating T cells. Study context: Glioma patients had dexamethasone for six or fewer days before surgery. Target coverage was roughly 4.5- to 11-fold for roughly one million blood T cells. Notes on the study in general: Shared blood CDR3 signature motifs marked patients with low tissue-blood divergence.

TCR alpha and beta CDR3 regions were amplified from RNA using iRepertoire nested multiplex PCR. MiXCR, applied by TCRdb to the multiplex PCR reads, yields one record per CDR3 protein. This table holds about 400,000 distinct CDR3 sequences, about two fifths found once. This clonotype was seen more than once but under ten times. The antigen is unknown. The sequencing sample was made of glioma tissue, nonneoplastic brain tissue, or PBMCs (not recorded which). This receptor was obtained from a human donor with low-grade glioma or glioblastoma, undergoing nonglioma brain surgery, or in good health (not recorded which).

Here the CDR3 reads CASSLRTSSGNTIYF. CDR3 nucleotide sequence: TGTGCCAGCAGCTTGAGGACATCCTCTGGAAACACCATATATTTT. The chain has TRBV5-4 and TRBJ1-3; D may be TRBD1 (5 bases). The CDR3 length is 15 residues. CDR1 is SGHNT and CDR2 is YYREEE in the germline V gene (reference sequence). V dropped 1 base and J dropped 0 bases, with 8 bases sitting between them. The entire variable domain, with the rest obtained from reference TRBV5-4 and TRBJ1-3, is as follows: ETGVTQSPTHLIKTRGQQVTLRCSSQSGHNTVSWYQQALGQGPQFIFQYYREEENGRGNFPPRFSGLQFPNYSSELNVNALELDDSALYLCASSLRTSSGNTIYFGEGSWLTVV.